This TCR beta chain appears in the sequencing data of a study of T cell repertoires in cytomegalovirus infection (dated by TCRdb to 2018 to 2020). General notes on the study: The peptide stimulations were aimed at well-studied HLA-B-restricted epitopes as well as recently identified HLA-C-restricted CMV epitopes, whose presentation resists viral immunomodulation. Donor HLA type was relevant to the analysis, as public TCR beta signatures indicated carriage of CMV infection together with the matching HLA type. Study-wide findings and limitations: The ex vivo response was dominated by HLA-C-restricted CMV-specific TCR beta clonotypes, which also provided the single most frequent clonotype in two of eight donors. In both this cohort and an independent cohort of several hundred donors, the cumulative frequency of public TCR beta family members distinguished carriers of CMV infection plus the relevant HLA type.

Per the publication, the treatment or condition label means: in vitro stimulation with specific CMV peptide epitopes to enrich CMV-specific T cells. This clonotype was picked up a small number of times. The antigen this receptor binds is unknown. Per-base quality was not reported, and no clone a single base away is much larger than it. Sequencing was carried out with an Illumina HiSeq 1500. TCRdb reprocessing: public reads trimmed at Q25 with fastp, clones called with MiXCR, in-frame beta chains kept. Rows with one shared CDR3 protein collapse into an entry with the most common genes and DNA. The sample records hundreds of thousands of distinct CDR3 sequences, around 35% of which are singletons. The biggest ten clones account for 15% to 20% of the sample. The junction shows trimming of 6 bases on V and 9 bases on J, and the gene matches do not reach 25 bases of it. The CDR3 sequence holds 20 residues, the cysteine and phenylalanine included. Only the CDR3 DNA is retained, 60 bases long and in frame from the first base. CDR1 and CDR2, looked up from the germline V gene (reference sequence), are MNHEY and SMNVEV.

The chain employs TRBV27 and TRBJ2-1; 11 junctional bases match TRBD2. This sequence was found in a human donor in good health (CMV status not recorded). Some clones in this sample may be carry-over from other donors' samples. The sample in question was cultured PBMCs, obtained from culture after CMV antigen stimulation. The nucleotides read TGTGCCAGCAGACCTGCTTACAGGGTTCTCACTAGCGGGAGTTTTGGTGAGCAGTTCTTC. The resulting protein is CASRPAYRVLTSGSFGEQFF.